These 10 T cell receptor beta chains originate from one sample sequenced in a study of CD8 T cells in ankylosing spondylitis. TCRdb re-derived calls from the 5' RACE reads in MiXCR, one entry per CDR3 protein. Of under 250,000 distinct CDR3 sequences listed, about 30% are singletons. What was sequenced was blood, either unsorted or a sorted T cell fraction (not recorded which). The receptors here all came from a male donor with ankylosing spondylitis or in good health (not recorded which).

This clonotype came up a few times. The chain carries TRBV20-1 and TRBJ2-5; 9 bases fit TRBD2. Germline V gives CDR1 DFQATT, CDR2 SNEGSKA (reference sequence). The CDR3 is 15 residues long. V lost 6 bases and J lost 3; bases outside the gene matches: 11. CDR3 nucleotide sequence: TGCAGTGCAGCGCCGGGACTAGCATACAAAGAGACCCAGTACTTC. Amino acids: CSAAPGLAYKETQYF.

The chain combines TRBV5-1 with TRBJ2-4; D perhaps matches TRBD2 (5 bases). Germline V lookup: CDR1 SGHRS, CDR2 YFSETQ. With 0 bases removed from V and 7 bases from J, the gap between germline ends came to 17 bases. The CDR3 length is 16 residues. CDR3 nucleotide sequence: TGCGCCAGCAGCTTGGGGGAGAGCCCTTTAAGGAACATTCAGTACTTC. It codes for CASSLGESPLRNIQYF.

Only a few counts were recorded for this clonotype. The genes are TRBV3-1 and TRBJ1-1, with D uncertain. Trimming pared 2 bases from V and 5 bases from J, leaving 15 bases between. Per germline, CDR1 LGHDT and CDR2 YNNKEL (reference sequence). The CDR3 spans 15 residues. CDR3 coding DNA: TGTGCCAGCAGCCAATGGGTGGTTCCAAAGACTGAAGCTTTCTTT. Amino acid sequence: CASSQWVVPKTEAFF.

The chain joins TRBV11-2 to TRBJ2-2, with 9 bases lining up with TRBD2. The CDR3 covers 19 residues. Germline V CDR1 and CDR2: SGHAT, FQNNGV. V was pared by 5 bases and J by 2 bases, with 15 bases of the junction left unmatched. The CDR3 sequence is CASSNPVALAGPNTGELFF. The CDR3 DNA follows: TGTGCCAGCAGCAACCCTGTGGCTCTAGCGGGACCTAACACCGGGGAGCTGTTTTTT.

This clonotype was picked up a small number of times. The chain recombines TRBV6-2 or TRBV6-3 with TRBJ2-6, with D possibly TRBD1 on 6 matching bases. The V end was cut by 5 bases, the J end by 2 bases, with 13 bases between. The length of the CDR3 is 16 residues. Germline CDR1 MNHEY, CDR2 SVGEGT. DNA of the CDR3: TGTGCCAGCAGTACAACAGGGCTGGCTGGGGCCAACGTCCTGACTTTC. This codes for CASSTTGLAGANVLTF.

The chain is built from TRBV12-3 or TRBV12-4 and TRBJ2-1, with 8 bases aligning to TRBD1. Trimming removed 7 bases from V and 7 bases from J; junction bases left unmatched: 12. The CDR3 extends over 15 amino acids. The CDR3 nucleotides are TGTGCCAGCACCGATTCCCGGGACAGGCGGAATGAGCAGTTCTTC. It translates to CASTDSRDRRNEQFF.

V usage is TRBV20-1 and J usage is TRBJ2-7; 9 nucleotides line up with TRBD2. CDR1 is DFQATT, CDR2 SNEGSKA, per germline (reference sequence). V lost 2 bases and J lost 2; bases outside the gene matches: 7. CDR3 length: 15 residues. The DNA of the CDR3 is TGCAGTGCTAGACAGCTGGCGGGGGGGACCTACGAGCAGTACTTC. Protein sequence: CSARQLAGGTYEQYF.

This chain connects TRBV15 to TRBJ2-3; D call uncertain. Germline CDR1 reads LNHNV; CDR2 reads YYDKDF (reference sequence). This CDR3 is built from 15 residues. Trimming cost V 2 bases and J 1 base, with 10 bases left between them. Here the CDR3 reads CATSRPTLGTDTQYF. DNA for the CDR3: TGTGCCACCAGCAGACCCACCTTGGGCACAGATACGCAGTATTTT.

The chain has TRBV11-2 and TRBJ1-3, with a tentative D call TRBD1 (5 bases). Germline assignment: CDR1 SGHAT and CDR2 FQNNGV. The CDR3 extends over 15 amino acids. Trimming shortened V by 6 bases and J by 0 bases, and 12 bases separated the two germline ends. CDR3 coding DNA: TGTGCCAGCAGAACGACAGTTAACTCTGGAAACACCATATATTTT. This codes for CASRTTVNSGNTIYF.

The chain combines TRBV7-2 with TRBJ2-5; no reliable D call. CDR1 is SGHTA and CDR2 is FQGNSA in the germline V gene. The CDR3 runs 13 residues. V was pared by 1 base and J by 7 bases, with 10 bases between. The CDR3 DNA follows: TGTGCCAGCAGCTTAGGGGTCTTGGGGACCCAGTACTTC. It codes for CASSLGVLGTQYF.